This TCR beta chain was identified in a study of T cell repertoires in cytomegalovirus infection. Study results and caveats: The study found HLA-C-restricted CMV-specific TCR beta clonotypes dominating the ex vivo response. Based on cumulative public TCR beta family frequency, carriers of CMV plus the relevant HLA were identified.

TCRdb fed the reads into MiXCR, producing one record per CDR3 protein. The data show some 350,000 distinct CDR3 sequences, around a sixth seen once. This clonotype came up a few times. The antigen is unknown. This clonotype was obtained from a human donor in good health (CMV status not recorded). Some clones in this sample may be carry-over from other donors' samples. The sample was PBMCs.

As DNA, the CDR3 is TGTGCCGGGGCGGGGGCATACAATGAGCAGTTCTTC. Translating gives CAGAGAYNEQFF. This chain links TRBV7-6 with TRBJ2-1; the D gene is possibly TRBD2 (7 bases). Trimming pared 11 bases from V and 4 bases from J, leaving 12 bases between. Germline V lookup: CDR1 SGHVS, CDR2 FNYEAQ. This CDR3 has 12 residues.